This entry lists 17 T cell receptor beta chains sequenced from one sample in a study of OX40 agonist ivuxolimab in advanced cancers. The library was made by the immunoSEQ multiplex PCR assay. TCRdb retrieved this table from immuneACCESS and kept in-frame rearrangements only. Not all clones are present; in checked studies, unresolved V genes account for under half, and no reason is known for the remainder. For this sample there are roughly 66,000 clones; 75% to 90% appear just once. The ten largest make up about 2.3% of the sample. The sample consisted of CD4+ or CD8+ T cells sorted from blood, taken in a trial of the OX40 agonist ivuxolimab. These receptors all come from an adult with an advanced solid tumor such as melanoma, head and neck, liver or kidney cancer.

This chain joins TRBV2 and TRBJ2-1, with TRBD2 matching 14 bases. Germline V CDR1 and CDR2: SNHLY, FYNNEI. The V and J ends lost 3 bases and 8 bases, in that order; junction bases with no gene match: 3. The CDR3 extends over 15 amino acids. CDR3 region: CASSEGLAGADEQFF. DNA of the CDR3: TGTGCCAGCAGTGAGGGACTAGCGGGAGCGGATGAGCAGTTCTTC.

This clone occurred a few times. The chain employs TRBV5-6 and TRBJ1-3, with 8 nucleotides matching TRBD1. The CDR3 runs to 17 residues. With 1 base clipped from V and 4 bases from J, the junction kept 10 bases outside the gene matches. Germline V gene sequence: CDR1 SGHDT, CDR2 YYEEEE. CDR3 nucleotide sequence: TGTGCCAGCAGCTTGTTATCCGGGACAGGAGCAGGAAACACCATATATTTT. Its translation: CASSLLSGTGAGNTIYF. Full variable domain (rest looked up from reference TRBV5-6 and TRBJ1-3): DAGVTQSPTHLIKTRGQQVTLRCSPKSGHDTVSWYQQALGQGPQFIFQYYEEEERQRGNFPDRFSGHQFPNYSSELNVNALLLGDSALYLCASSLLSGTGAGNTIYFGEGSWLTVV.

Here the CDR3 reads CASKRAPNYGYTF. Written as DNA, the CDR3 is TGTGCCAGCAAAAGGGCCCCTAACTATGGCTACACCTTC. This sequence joins TRBV6-5 and TRBJ1-2, with D hard to call. Trimming took off 7 bases at V and 0 bases at J, with 9 bases between the two ends. Germline CDR1 and CDR2: MNHEY and SVGAGI. This CDR3 is 13 amino acids long.

This clone occurred a few times. The CDR3 nucleotides are TGTGCCAGCAGGACTTATATCGGGGAGGAGGAGTACTTC. It codes for CASRTYIGEEEYF. The chain combines TRBV6-6 with TRBJ2-7, with D possibly being TRBD2 (6 bases). The CDR3 loop spans 13 amino acids. From germline, CDR1 is MNHNY and CDR2 SVGAGI (reference sequence). V was cut by 6 bases and J by 11 bases, with 20 bases left in between.

V gene TRBV5-8 combines with J gene TRBJ2-4, with TRBD2 matching over 10 bases. Germline V lookup: CDR1 SGHTS, CDR2 YDEGEE. V was pared by 4 bases and J by 8 bases, with 6 bases of the junction left unmatched. This CDR3 is built from 14 residues. For the CDR3, the DNA is TGTGCCAGCAGCCCGTCAGCGGGAGGGGACATTCAGTACTTC. Its translation: CASSPSAGGDIQYF.

This clone was picked up a small number of times. V is TRBV5-1 and J is TRBJ1-2; 7 bases are shared with TRBD1. The germline V gene encodes CDR1 SGHRS and CDR2 YFSETQ. Trimming took 0 bases from V and 7 from J; bases not matched to a gene: 6. The CDR3 sequence is 14 residues long. The CDR3 loop is CASSLEEGAPGYTF. CDR3 nucleotide sequence: TGCGCCAGCAGCTTGGAGGAGGGGGCGCCTGGCTACACCTTC.

The chain employs TRBV29-1 and TRBJ2-1; D may correspond to TRBD1 or TRBD2 (5 bases each). V lost 6 bases and J 0 bases, leaving 18 bases between the germline ends. Germline CDR1 SQVTM, CDR2 ANQGSEA. This CDR3 spans 16 amino acids. The CDR3 spells CSVVVGTISSYNEQFF. In nucleotides, the CDR3 is TGCAGCGTGGTTGTCGGGACCATTAGCTCCTACAATGAGCAGTTCTTC.

This clone was seen a single time. The genes are TRBV4-2 and TRBJ2-5, with unresolved D. Germline CDR1 reads LGHNA; CDR2 reads YNFKEQ. V was cut by 4 bases and J by 1 base, with 10 bases left in between. The CDR3 length is 14 residues. The CDR3 region is CASSPGEVQETQYF. In DNA, the CDR3 is TGTGCCAGCAGCCCCGGAGAAGTCCAAGAGACCCAGTACTTC.

This chain uses TRBV28 with TRBJ1-5, with 7 bases that match TRBD1. V shed 7 bases, J shed 11 bases, and the junction held 14 bases outside the gene matches. The CDR3 has 14 amino acids. Germline values: CDR1 MDHEN, CDR2 SYDVKM. Written as DNA, the CDR3 is TGTGCCAGCACCCTAGGAGGGGGCCGGGAGGCCCAGCATTTT. Amino acid sequence: CASTLGGGREAQHF.

This chain uses TRBV7-3 with TRBJ2-1, with TRBD1 matching 8 bases. Germline CDR1 SGHTA, CDR2 FQGTGA. J lost 7 bases, V lost 0 bases, and 2 bases had no gene match. The CDR3 totals 14 residues. The CDR3 region has the DNA TGTGCCAGCAGCTTAACCCGGACAGGGAATGAGCAGTTCTTC. This encodes CASSLTRTGNEQFF. The full variable domain, rest sourced from reference TRBV7-3 and TRBJ2-1, is GAGVSQTPSNKVTEKGKYVELRCDPISGHTALYWYRQSLGQGPEFLIYFQGTGAADDSGLPNDRFFAVRPEGSVSTLKIQRTERGDSAVYLCASSLTRTGNEQFFGPGTRLTVL.

The rearrangement uses TRBV7-6 and TRBJ1-3, with D possibly TRBD1 on 6 matching bases. Germline-derived CDR1 and CDR2 are SGHVS and FNYEAQ. The CDR3 is 15 residues long. The V end lost 3 bases, the J end lost 0 bases, and 9 bases lay between the germline ends. CDR3 residues: CASSLTGGSGNTIYF. Written as DNA, the CDR3 is TGTGCCAGCAGCTTGACAGGCGGCTCTGGAAACACCATATATTTT. Based on the CDR3 plus reference TRBV7-6 and TRBJ1-3, the full variable domain is GAGVSQSPRYKVTKRGQDVALRCDPISGHVSLYWYRQALGQGPEFLTYFNYEAQQDKSGLPNDRFSAERPEGSISTLTIQRTEQRDSAMYRCASSLTGGSGNTIYFGEGSWLTVV.

The chain employs TRBV19 and TRBJ2-7; the match to TRBD1 covers 11 bases. Unmatched junction bases numbered 3, after V lost 5 bases and J lost 6 bases. This CDR3 is built from 13 residues. Germline-derived CDR1 and CDR2 are LNHDA and SQIVND (reference sequence). CDR3 sequence: CASSGQGAGEQYF. In DNA, the CDR3 is TGTGCCAGTAGTGGACAGGGGGCTGGCGAGCAGTACTTC.

This clone appeared a few times. This rearrangement joins TRBV5-6 to TRBJ1-2; 9 bases fit TRBD1. The CDR3 spans 15 residues. The junction had 12 bases not matched to a gene; V was cut back by 4 bases and J by 8 bases. Germline CDR1 is SGHDT and CDR2 is YYEEEE. The DNA for the CDR3 is TGTGCCAGCAGCGGGGGAGTGGGACAGGGCTACGGCTACACCTTC. It encodes CASSGGVGQGYGYTF.

This chain connects TRBV28 to TRBJ2-2; the match to TRBD1 covers 8 bases. The trim removed 2 bases at V and 3 bases at J, leaving 8 bases unmatched. This CDR3 is built from 17 residues. The germline V gene encodes CDR1 MDHEN and CDR2 SYDVKM. CDR3 sequence reads: CASSLMAGGRDTGELFF. CDR3 nucleotide sequence: TGTGCCAGCAGTTTAATGGCAGGGGGCAGGGACACCGGGGAGCTGTTTTTT.

There are a few counts of this clone. The chain joins TRBV29-1 to TRBJ2-3; no definite D call. Germline values: CDR1 SQVTM, CDR2 ANQGSEA. The CDR3 totals 15 residues. With 2 bases removed from V and 0 bases from J, the gap between germline ends came to 12 bases. In nucleotides, the CDR3 is TGCAGCGTTGAAAAGTCTGGAGCTAGCACAGATACGCAGTATTTT. It encodes CSVEKSGASTDTQYF.

The chain carries TRBV28 and TRBJ2-3, with a possible D match to TRBD2 (6 bases). The CDR3 is made up of 13 amino acids. Germline CDR1 is MDHEN and CDR2 is SYDVKM. The V and J ends lost 5 bases and 5 bases respectively, with 11 bases between them. The CDR3, as DNA: TGTGCCAGCAGTCTGGGGGGAGTAGATACGCAGTATTTT. Translation gives CASSLGGVDTQYF.

DNA of the CDR3: TGTGCCAGCAGTTTAGTGGCAACAGGGGTGAGGCAGTACTTC. It is translated as CASSLVATGVRQYF. The chain has TRBV27 and TRBJ2-7; 7 bases are shared with TRBD1. The length of the CDR3 is 14 residues. V shed 2 bases and J 9 bases; nucleotides not matched to a gene: 10. The germline V gene has CDR1 MNHEY and CDR2 SMNVEV (reference sequence).